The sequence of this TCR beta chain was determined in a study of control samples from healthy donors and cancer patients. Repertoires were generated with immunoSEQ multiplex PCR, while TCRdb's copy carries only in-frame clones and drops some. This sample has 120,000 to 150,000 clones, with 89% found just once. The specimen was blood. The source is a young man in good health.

For the CDR3, the DNA is TGTGCCAGCAGTGACTCGCGCTCTGGGGCCAACGTCCTGACTTTC. This translates into CASSDSRSGANVLTF. The rearrangement uses TRBV6-4 and TRBJ2-6; D is unresolved. The CDR3 has 15 amino acids. From germline, CDR1 is MRHNA and CDR2 SNTAGT. Trimming cost V 0 bases and J 0 bases, with 3 bases left between them.